This is a list of T cell receptor beta chains from one sample in a study of brain T cells in children with intractable seizures. Produced via immunoSEQ multiplex PCR; TCRdb's table is partial and in-frame only. The sample lists 50,000 to 75,000 clones, 95% to 97% occurring once. Sequencing used peripheral blood, obtained at surgery. The receptors here all came from a boy less than two years old with focal cortical dysplasia and intractable seizures. CDR3s leave out the opening cysteine and the closing phenylalanine or tryptophan.

>TRBV19
ASSIQGATEAF
>TRBV6-4
ASSETGGDYNEQF
>TRBV3-1/TRBV3-2
ASSPRQGRAF
>TRBV11-2
ASSPRSGSGNTIY
>TRBV6-5
AGGGDRGPTEAF
>TRBV27
ASSLPPGPGAKNIQY
>TRBV5-4
ASSSGAEGELF
>TRBV27
VWRTGGNYEQY
>TRBV5-4
ASSLGAASYEQY
>TRBV5-5
ASSRGLDIQY
>TRBV18
ASSPQETQY
>TRBV7-9
ASSLGVGILAKNIQY
>TRBV7-9
ASSGRDGDQPQH
>TRBV19
ASSYGTGAGYEQF
>TRBV7-9
ASSGGTSGSGGELF
>TRBV4-3
ASSTDRGYEQY
>TRBV18
ASSPSFGSEGSGANVLT